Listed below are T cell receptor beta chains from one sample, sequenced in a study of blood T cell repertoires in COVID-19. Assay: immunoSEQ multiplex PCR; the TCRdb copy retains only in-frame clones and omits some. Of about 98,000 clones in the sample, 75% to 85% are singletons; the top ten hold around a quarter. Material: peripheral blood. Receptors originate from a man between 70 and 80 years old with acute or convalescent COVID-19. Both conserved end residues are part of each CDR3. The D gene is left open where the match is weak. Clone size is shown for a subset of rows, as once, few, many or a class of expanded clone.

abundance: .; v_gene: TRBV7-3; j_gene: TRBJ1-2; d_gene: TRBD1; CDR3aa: CASSLDRDGYTF; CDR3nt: TGTGCCAGCAGCTTAGACAGGGATGGCTACACCTTC
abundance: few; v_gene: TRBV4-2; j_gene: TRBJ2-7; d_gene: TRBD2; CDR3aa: CASSQDMTSGSYEQYF; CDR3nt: TGTGCCAGCAGCCAAGATATGACTAGCGGGAGCTACGAGCAGTACTTC
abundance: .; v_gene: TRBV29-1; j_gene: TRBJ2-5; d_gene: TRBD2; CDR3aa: CSVLWREFVETQYF; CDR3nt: TGCAGCGTTCTTTGGCGGGAGTTCGTAGAGACCCAGTACTTC
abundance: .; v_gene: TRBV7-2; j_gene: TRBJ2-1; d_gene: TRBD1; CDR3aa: CASTLMTGTGEQFF; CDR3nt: TGTGCCAGCACCTTGATGACAGGGACGGGTGAGCAGTTCTTC
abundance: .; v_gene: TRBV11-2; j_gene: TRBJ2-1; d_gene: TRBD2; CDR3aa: CASSSSGRINEQFF; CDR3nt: TGTGCCAGCAGCTCCAGCGGGAGGATCAATGAGCAGTTCTTC
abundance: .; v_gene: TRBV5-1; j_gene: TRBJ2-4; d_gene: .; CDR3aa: CASSLGHALAKNIQYF; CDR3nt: TGCGCCAGCAGCTTGGGACATGCCCTGGCCAAAAACATTCAGTACTTC
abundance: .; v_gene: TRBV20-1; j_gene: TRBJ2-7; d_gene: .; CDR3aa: CSASRGSSSYEQYF; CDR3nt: TGCAGTGCTAGTCGGGGTTCCAGCTCCTACGAGCAGTACTTC
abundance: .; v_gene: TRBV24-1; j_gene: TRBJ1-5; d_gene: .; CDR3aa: CATSGTGPNQPQHF; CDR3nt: TGTGCCACCAGTGGAACAGGGCCCAATCAGCCCCAGCATTTT
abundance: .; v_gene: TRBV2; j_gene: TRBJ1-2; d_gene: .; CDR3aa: CASSDGWETYGYTF; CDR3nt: TGTGCCAGCAGTGACGGTTGGGAGACCTATGGCTACACCTTC
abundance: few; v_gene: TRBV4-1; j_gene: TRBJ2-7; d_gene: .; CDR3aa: CASSQGHYEQYF; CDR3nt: TGCGCCAGCAGCCAAGGGCACTACGAGCAGTACTTC
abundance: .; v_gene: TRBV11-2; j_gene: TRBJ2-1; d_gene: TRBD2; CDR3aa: CASSILAGANEQFF; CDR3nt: TGTGCCAGCAGCATATTAGCGGGAGCGAATGAGCAGTTCTTC
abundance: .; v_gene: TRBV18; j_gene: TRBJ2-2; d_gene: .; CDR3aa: CASSPPGRTGELFF; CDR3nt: TGTGCCAGCTCACCCCCAGGGAGGACCGGGGAGCTGTTTTTT
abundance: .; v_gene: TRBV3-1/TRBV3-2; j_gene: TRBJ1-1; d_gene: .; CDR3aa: CASSQAPGVAFF; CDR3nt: TGTGCCAGCAGCCAAGCGCCGGGAGTGGCTTTCTTT
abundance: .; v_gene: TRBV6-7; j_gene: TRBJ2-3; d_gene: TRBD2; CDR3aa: CASSYTAGVGDTQYF; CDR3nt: TGTGCCAGCAGTTACACAGCGGGAGTGGGGGATACGCAGTATTTT
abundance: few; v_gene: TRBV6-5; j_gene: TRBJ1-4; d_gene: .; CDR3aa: CASRRSGEIDEKLFF; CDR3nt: TGTGCCAGCCGTCGTTCAGGGGAGATTGATGAAAAACTGTTTTTT
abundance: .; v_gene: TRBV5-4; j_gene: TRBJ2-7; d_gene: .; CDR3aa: CASSSDRPGREQYF; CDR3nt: TGTGCCAGCAGCTCGGACAGACCCGGACGCGAGCAGTACTTC
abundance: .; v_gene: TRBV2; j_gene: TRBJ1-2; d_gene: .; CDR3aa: CASSKNNDGYTF; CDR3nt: TGTGCCAGCAGCAAGAACAACGATGGCTACACCTTC
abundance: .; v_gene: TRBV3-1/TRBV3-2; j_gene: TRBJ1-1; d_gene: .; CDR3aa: CASSQVSGTEAFF; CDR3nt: TGTGCCAGCAGCCAAGTTTCGGGGACTGAAGCTTTCTTT
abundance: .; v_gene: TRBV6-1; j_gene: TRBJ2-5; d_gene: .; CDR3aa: CASSEAYLPGTRRGLGTQYF; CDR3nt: TGTGCCAGCAGTGAAGCCTATCTTCCCGGGACTAGAAGGGGGCTGGGGACCCAGTACTTC
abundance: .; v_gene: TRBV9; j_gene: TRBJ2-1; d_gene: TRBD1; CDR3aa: CASSGDRGLYNEQFF; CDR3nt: TGTGCCAGTTCGGGAGACAGGGGCCTCTACAATGAGCAGTTCTTC
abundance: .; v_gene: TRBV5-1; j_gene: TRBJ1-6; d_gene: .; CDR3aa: CASSQEPGRDYNSPLHF; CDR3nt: TGCGCCAGCAGCCAGGAACCAGGGAGGGACTATAATTCACCCCTCCACTTT
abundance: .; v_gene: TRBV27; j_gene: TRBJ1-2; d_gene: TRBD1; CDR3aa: CASKLGTVGDYGYTF; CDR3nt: TGTGCCAGCAAATTAGGGACAGTAGGGGACTATGGCTACACCTTC
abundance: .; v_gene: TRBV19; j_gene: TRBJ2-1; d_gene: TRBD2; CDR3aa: CASSRSGISNEQFF; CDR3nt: TGTGCCAGTAGTCGTAGCGGGATTAGCAATGAGCAGTTCTTC
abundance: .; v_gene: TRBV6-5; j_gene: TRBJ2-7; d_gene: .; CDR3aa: CASSYRGKGEQYF; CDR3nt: TGTGCCAGCAGTTACAGGGGGAAGGGCGAGCAGTACTTC
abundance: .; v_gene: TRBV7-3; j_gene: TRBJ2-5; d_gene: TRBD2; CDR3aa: CASSLTGLAGQETQYF; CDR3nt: TGTGCCAGCAGCTTAACCGGGCTAGCGGGGCAAGAGACCCAGTACTTC
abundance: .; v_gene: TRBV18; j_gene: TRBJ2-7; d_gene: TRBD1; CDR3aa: CASSPPAGGSYEQYF; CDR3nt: TGTGCCAGCTCACCACCGGCAGGGGGATCCTACGAGCAGTACTTC
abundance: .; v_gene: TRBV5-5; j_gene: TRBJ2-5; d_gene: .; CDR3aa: CASSLAFSETQYF; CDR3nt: TGTGCCAGCAGCTTGGCCTTTTCAGAGACCCAGTACTTC
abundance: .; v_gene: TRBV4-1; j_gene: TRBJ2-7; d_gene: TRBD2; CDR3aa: CASTLTSGSSYEQYF; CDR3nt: TGCGCCAGCACCCTGACTAGCGGGAGCTCCTACGAGCAGTACTTC
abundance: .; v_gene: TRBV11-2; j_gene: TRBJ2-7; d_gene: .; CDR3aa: CASSPRDTLPYEQYF; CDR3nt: TGTGCCAGCAGCCCTCGGGACACCTTACCCTACGAGCAGTACTTC
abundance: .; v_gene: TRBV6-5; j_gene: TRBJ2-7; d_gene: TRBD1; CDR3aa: CASSSSGTGAYEQYF; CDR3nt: TGTGCCAGCAGCTCGTCCGGGACAGGGGCCTACGAGCAGTACTTC
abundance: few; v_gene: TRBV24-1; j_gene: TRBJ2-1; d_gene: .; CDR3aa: CATSDVRNRGGWNEQFF; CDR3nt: TGTGCCACCAGTGATGTGAGGAACAGGGGGGGATGGAATGAGCAGTTCTTC
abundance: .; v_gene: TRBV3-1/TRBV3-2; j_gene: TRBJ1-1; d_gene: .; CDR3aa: CASSPGIHTEAFF; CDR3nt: TGTGCCAGCAGCCCGGGGATACACACTGAAGCTTTCTTT
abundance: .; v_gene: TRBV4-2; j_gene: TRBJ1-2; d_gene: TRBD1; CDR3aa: CASSQERGQTAYGYTF; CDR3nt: TGTGCCAGCAGCCAAGAAAGGGGACAGACTGCCTATGGCTACACCTTC
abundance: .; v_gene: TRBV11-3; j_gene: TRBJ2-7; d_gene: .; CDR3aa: CASSPGTWGTEQYF; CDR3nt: TGTGCCAGCAGCCCAGGGACTTGGGGTACCGAGCAGTACTTC
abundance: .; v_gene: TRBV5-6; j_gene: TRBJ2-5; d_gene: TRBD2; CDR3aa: CASSFGGRGQETQYF; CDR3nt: TGTGCCAGCAGCTTCGGCGGGAGGGGGCAAGAGACCCAGTACTTC
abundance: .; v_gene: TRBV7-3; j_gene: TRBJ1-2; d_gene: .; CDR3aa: CASRPAGFGGYTF; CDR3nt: TGTGCCAGCAGGCCGGCAGGGTTTGGTGGCTACACCTTC